Following are 11 T cell receptor beta chains from one sample sequenced in a study of blood T cell repertoires in COVID-19. The protocol was immunoSEQ multiplex PCR, while the TCRdb copy is restricted to in-frame clones and leaves out a portion. The data hold fewer than 300,000 clones, with around 86% observed a single time. Sequenced input: peripheral blood. Every receptor here comes from a woman aged 40 to 55 who had recovered from COVID-19.

The V call is TRBV28, the J call TRBJ1-3; tentatively, D is TRBD1 (6 bases). The CDR3 has 14 residues. Trimming left V 2 bases short and J 8 bases short, with 13 bases between. The germline CDR1 and CDR2 sequences are MDHEN and SYDVKM. The CDR3 loop reads CASSLIGGGHTIYF. The CDR3 DNA sequence: TGTGCCAGCAGTTTAATAGGGGGGGGCCACACCATATATTTT.

This sequence joins TRBV6-5 and TRBJ2-2; 9 bases are a match to TRBD1. This CDR3 region has 14 residues. Germline values: CDR1 MNHEY, CDR2 SVGAGI. V shed 6 bases, J shed 6 bases, and the junction held 5 bases outside the gene matches. The CDR3 is CASSRDRAAGELFF. CDR3 nucleotide sequence: TGTGCCAGCAGCAGGGACAGGGCGGCCGGGGAGCTGTTTTTT.

The V and J genes are TRBV6-4 and TRBJ1-5; D is uncertain. The CDR3 sequence is 16 residues long. The V gene lost 0 bases and the J gene lost 0 bases, with 9 bases spanning the gap. CDR1 is MRHNA, CDR2 SNTAGT, per germline. The CDR3 DNA follows: TGTGCCAGCAGTGACTCGAGGGCCTATAGCAATCAGCCCCAGCATTTT. Translating it yields CASSDSRAYSNQPQHF.

V is TRBV5-4 and J is TRBJ1-2, with 7 bases that match TRBD1. Germline loops: CDR1 SGHNT, CDR2 YYREEE (reference sequence). The CDR3 totals 13 residues. V lost 9 bases and J lost 5; bases outside the gene matches: 10. This CDR3 reads CATSIQGIYGYTF. For the CDR3, the DNA is TGTGCCACATCAATACAGGGGATTTATGGCTACACCTTC.

V is TRBV3-1 (or the pseudogene TRBV3-2) and J is TRBJ2-7; perhaps TRBD1 as D (6 bases). Germline V gives CDR1 LGHDT, CDR2 YNNKEL (reference sequence). V was pared by 3 bases and J by 7 bases, with 22 bases between. CDR3 size: 16 residues. The CDR3 sequence is CASSQLGYREGAEQYF. The DNA for the CDR3 is TGTGCCAGCAGCCAGTTAGGGTACAGGGAAGGCGCTGAGCAGTACTTC.

The chain has TRBV2 and TRBJ1-2; D is perhaps TRBD1 (5 bases). CDR3 length: 13 residues. The V end lost 4 bases, the J end lost 4 bases, and 10 bases lay between the germline ends. CDR1 is SNHLY and CDR2 is FYNNEI in the germline V gene. CDR3 sequence: CASSGGEGYGYTF. CDR3 nucleotide sequence: TGTGCCAGCAGTGGAGGGGAGGGCTATGGCTACACCTTC.

The chain employs TRBV4-3 and TRBJ2-1; 7 bases are shared with TRBD2. The CDR3 totals 14 residues. The germline CDR1 and CDR2 sequences are LGHNA and YSLEER. J lost 7 bases, V lost 3 bases, and 6 bases had no gene match. The chain's CDR3 is CASSHLLAKNEQFF. Written as DNA, the CDR3 is TGCGCCAGCAGCCACCTACTAGCGAAAAATGAGCAGTTCTTC.

The J gene is TRBJ1-1, the V gene TRBV15, with D hard to call. The CDR3 is 14 residues long. Trimming removed 5 bases at V and 1 base at J, with 11 bases between. Germline V CDR1 and CDR2: LNHNV, YYDKDF (reference sequence). CDR3 nucleotide sequence: TGTGCCACCAGCTACGGGTTAACGAACACTGAAGCTTTCTTT. Its protein product is CATSYGLTNTEAFF.

The genes are TRBV7-9 and TRBJ2-7, with 9 bases that match TRBD1. CDR3 length: 15 amino acids. Germline CDR1 is SEHNR and CDR2 is FQNEAQ (reference sequence). V lost 5 bases to trimming and J lost 4 bases; unmatched junction nucleotides: 9. CDR3: CASSVSRTGAYEQYF. Here the CDR3 DNA reads TGTGCCAGCAGCGTTAGTCGGACAGGGGCGTACGAGCAGTACTTC.

This chain joins TRBV19 and TRBJ1-1; no reliable D call. V was clipped by 7 bases and J by 2 bases, with 17 bases between them. The CDR3 is 15 residues long. CDR1 is LNHDA and CDR2 is SQIVND in the germline V gene (reference sequence). The CDR3 spells CASNLVGRDNTEAFF. The CDR3 DNA follows: TGTGCCAGTAACCTGGTGGGCAGAGACAACACTGAAGCTTTCTTT.

V gene TRBV7-6 combines with J gene TRBJ1-4; D unclear. The V and J ends lost 3 bases and 0 bases respectively, with 8 bases between them. CDR3 length: 15 amino acids. CDR1 and CDR2 from the germline V gene are SGHVS and FNYEAQ. The CDR3 DNA follows: TGTGCCAGCAGCTTTTTTACGGCAACTAATGAAAAACTGTTTTTT. Amino acid sequence: CASSFFTATNEKLFF.